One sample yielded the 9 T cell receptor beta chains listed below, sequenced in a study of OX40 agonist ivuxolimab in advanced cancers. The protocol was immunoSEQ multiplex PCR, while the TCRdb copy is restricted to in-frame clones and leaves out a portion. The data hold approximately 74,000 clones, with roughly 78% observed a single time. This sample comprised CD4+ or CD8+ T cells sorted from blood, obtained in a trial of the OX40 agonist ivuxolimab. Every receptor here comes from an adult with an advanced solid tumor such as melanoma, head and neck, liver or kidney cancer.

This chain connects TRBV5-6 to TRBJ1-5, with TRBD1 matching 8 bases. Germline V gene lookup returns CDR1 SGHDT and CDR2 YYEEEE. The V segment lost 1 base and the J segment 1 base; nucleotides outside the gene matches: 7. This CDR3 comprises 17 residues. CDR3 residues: CASSLYGQGWSNQPQHF. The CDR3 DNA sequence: TGTGCCAGCAGCTTGTACGGACAGGGCTGGAGCAATCAGCCCCAGCATTTT.

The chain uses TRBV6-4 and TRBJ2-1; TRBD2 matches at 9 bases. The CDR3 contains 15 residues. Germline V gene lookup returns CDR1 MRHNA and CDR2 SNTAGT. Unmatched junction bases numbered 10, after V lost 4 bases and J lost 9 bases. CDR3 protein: CASSVVSGGQGEQFF. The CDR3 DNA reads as TGTGCCAGCAGTGTCGTTAGCGGGGGCCAGGGTGAGCAGTTCTTC.

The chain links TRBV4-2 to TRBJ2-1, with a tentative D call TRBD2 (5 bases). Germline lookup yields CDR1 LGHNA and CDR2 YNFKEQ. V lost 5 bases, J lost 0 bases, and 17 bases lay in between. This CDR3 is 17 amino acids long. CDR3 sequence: CASSEALVASSYNEQFF. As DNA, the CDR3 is TGTGCCAGCAGCGAAGCCCTTGTAGCGAGCTCCTACAATGAGCAGTTCTTC.

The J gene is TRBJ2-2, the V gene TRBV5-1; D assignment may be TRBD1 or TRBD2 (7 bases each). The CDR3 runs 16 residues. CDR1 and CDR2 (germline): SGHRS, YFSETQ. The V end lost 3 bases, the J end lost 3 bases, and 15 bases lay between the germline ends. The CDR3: CASSSRGGFDTGELFF. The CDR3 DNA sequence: TGCGCCAGCAGCTCCAGGGGGGGGTTCGACACCGGGGAGCTGTTTTTT.

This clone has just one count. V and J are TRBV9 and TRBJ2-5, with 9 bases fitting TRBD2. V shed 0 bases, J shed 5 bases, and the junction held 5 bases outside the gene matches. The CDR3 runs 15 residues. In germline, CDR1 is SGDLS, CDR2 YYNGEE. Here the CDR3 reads CASSVEGLAVETQYF. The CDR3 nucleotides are TGTGCCAGCAGCGTAGAGGGACTAGCAGTCGAGACCCAGTACTTC. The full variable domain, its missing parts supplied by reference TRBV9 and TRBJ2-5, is DSGVTQTPKHLITATGQRVTLRCSPRSGDLSVYWYQQSLDQGLQFLIQYYNGEERAKGNILERFSAQQFPDLHSELNLSSLELGDSALYFCASSVEGLAVETQYFGPGTRLLVL.

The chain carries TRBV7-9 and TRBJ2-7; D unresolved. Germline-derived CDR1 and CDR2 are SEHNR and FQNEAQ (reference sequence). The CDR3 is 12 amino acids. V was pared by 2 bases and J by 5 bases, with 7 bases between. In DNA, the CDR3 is TGTGCCAGCAGCTTAAGCGCCGACGAGCAGTACTTC. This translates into CASSLSADEQYF.

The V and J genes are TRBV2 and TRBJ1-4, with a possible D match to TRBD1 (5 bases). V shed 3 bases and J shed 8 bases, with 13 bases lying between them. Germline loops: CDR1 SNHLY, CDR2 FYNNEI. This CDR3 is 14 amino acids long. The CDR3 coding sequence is TGTGCCAGCAGTGAGGTTTTAGGGGTGGAAAAACTGTTTTTT. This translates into CASSEVLGVEKLFF.

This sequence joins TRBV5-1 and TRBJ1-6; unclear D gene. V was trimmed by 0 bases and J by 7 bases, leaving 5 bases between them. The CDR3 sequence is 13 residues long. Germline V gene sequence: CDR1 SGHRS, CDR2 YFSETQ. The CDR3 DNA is TGCGCCAGCAGCTTGGTAGAAAATTCACCCCTCCACTTT. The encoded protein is CASSLVENSPLHF.

The CDR3: CASSLRMGGSTDTQYF. CDR3 nucleotides: TGTGCCAGCAGCTTAAGAATGGGCGGGAGCACAGATACGCAGTATTTT. The rearrangement joins TRBV7-8 to TRBJ2-3; possibly TRBD2 for D (5 bases). V was shortened by 2 bases and J by 0 bases, with 12 bases between the two germline ends. Per germline, CDR1 SGHVS and CDR2 FQNEAQ. The CDR3 consists of 16 residues. Full variable domain (missing parts from reference TRBV7-8 and TRBJ2-3): GAGVSQSPRYKVAKRGQDVALRCDPISGHVSLFWYQQALGQGPEFLTYFQNEAQLDKSGLPSDRFFAERPEGSVSTLKIQRTQQEDSAVYLCASSLRMGGSTDTQYFGPGTRLTVL.